A single sample gave rise to the 29 T cell receptor beta chains below, sequenced in a study of read filtering for tumor transcriptome and immune sequencing. Molecular barcoded adaptors covering alpha/delta and beta/gamma chains were used on 400 ng RNA. TCRdb ran MiXCR on the reads and lists one entry per CDR3 protein. The data contain about 39,000 distinct CDR3 sequences, roughly an eighth of them singletons. Specimen: a population of CD138-negative cells sorted from bone marrow. These receptors originate from a donor over 35 with multiple myeloma.

This clonotype was found many times. This chain joins TRBV3-1 and TRBJ1-5; D might be TRBD1 (5 bases). In germline, CDR1 is LGHDT, CDR2 YNNKEL (reference sequence). CDR3 size: 15 residues. Trimming removed 1 base from V and 3 bases from J, with 10 bases in between. The CDR3 is CASSQAPGSNQPQHF. The CDR3 DNA reads as TGTGCCAGCAGCCAAGCCCCAGGGTCCAATCAGCCCCAGCATTTT.

There are many counts of this clonotype. The chain carries TRBV14 and TRBJ1-1, with a weak D call TRBD1 (6 bases). V lost 5 bases and J 4 bases, leaving 14 bases between the germline ends. From germline, CDR1 is SGHDN and CDR2 FVKESK. The CDR3 loop spans 14 amino acids. DNA of the CDR3: TGTGCCAGCAGCGATAACAGGGCGAGCACTGAAGCTTTCTTT. This encodes CASSDNRASTEAFF.

This clonotype was seen repeatedly, ten times or more. The V call is TRBV3-1, the J call TRBJ2-7; the match to TRBD2 covers 16 bases. With 7 bases clipped from V and 7 bases from J, the junction kept 13 bases outside the gene matches. The CDR3 spans 17 residues. In germline, CDR1 is LGHDT, CDR2 YNNKEL (reference sequence). The CDR3 region has the DNA TGTGCCAGCACCTCGGGACTAGCGGGAGGGCCAGTTAAGGAGCAGTACTTC. It codes for CASTSGLAGGPVKEQYF.

There are many counts of this clonotype. V gene TRBV27 combines with J gene TRBJ2-1; 12 positions agree with TRBD2. Germline-derived CDR1 and CDR2 are MNHEY and SMNVEV (reference sequence). The CDR3 has 15 residues. Trimming removed 4 bases from V and 12 bases from J; junction bases left unmatched: 10. The chain's CDR3 is CASSSLTSGSRWQFF. CDR3 coding DNA: TGTGCCAGCAGTTCGCTGACTAGCGGGAGCCGTTGGCAGTTCTTC.

This clonotype was observed at least ten times. The genes are TRBV12-3 or TRBV12-4 and TRBJ2-3; a possible D gene is TRBD2 (5 bases). Trimming shortened V by 0 bases and J by 2 bases, and 6 bases separated the two germline ends. The CDR3 has 14 amino acids. In DNA, the CDR3 is TGTGCCAGCAGTTTAGCGGGAGCCACAGATACGCAGTATTTT. This gives the protein CASSLAGATDTQYF.

In its sample, this clonotype was seen many times. V gene TRBV11-2 combines with J gene TRBJ1-2; no clear D. From germline, CDR1 is SGHAT and CDR2 FQNNGV. This CDR3 spans 16 amino acids. Trimming took 0 bases from V and 4 from J, leaving 15 bases between them. The CDR3 DNA is TGTGCCAGCAGCTTAGAGCGAGGGTCCCCTGGCTATGGCTACACCTTC. Translating it yields CASSLERGSPGYGYTF.

This clonotype was counted ten times or more. The chain is built from TRBV19 and TRBJ1-5; D is possibly TRBD1 (5 bases). V lost 5 bases, J lost 0 bases, and 20 bases lay in between. This CDR3 comprises 18 residues. CDR1 is LNHDA and CDR2 is SQIVND in the germline V gene (reference sequence). CDR3: CASSWGRNTGYSNQPQHF. The CDR3 nucleotides are TGTGCCAGTAGTTGGGGCAGAAACACGGGGTATAGCAATCAGCCCCAGCATTTT.

The sample holds many counts of this clonotype. V and J are TRBV20-1 and TRBJ1-1, with 7 bases that match TRBD1. The V and J ends lost 5 bases and 5 bases, in that order; junction bases with no gene match: 8. CDR1 is DFQATT, CDR2 SNEGSKA, per germline (reference sequence). This CDR3 has 13 residues. The CDR3 region has the DNA TGCAGTGCTCGCGAGGGGGCGCGGACTGAAGCTTTCTTT. Translated: CSAREGARTEAFF.

This clonotype has just a few counts. The chain is built from TRBV5-1 and TRBJ2-1; the D is unclear. V was cut by 4 bases and J by 5 bases, with 16 bases left in between. In germline, CDR1 is SGHRS, CDR2 YFSETQ. The CDR3 contains 15 residues. CDR3 DNA sequence: TGCGCCAGCAGCAATCACTTCGAACCTAACAATGAGCAGTTCTTC. Protein: CASSNHFEPNNEQFF.

This CDR3 is CASSLANEQFF. CDR3 DNA sequence: TGTGCCAGCAGCCTCGCCAATGAGCAGTTCTTC. This chain uses TRBV3-1 with TRBJ2-1, with unresolved D. Germline V CDR1 and CDR2: LGHDT, YNNKEL (reference sequence). The CDR3 has 11 residues. The V and J ends lost 4 bases and 6 bases respectively, with 4 bases between them.

This clonotype was detected ten times or more. The genes are TRBV3-1 and TRBJ1-4; 7 positions agree with TRBD1. The ends lost 1 base at V and 8 bases at J; junction bases unmatched: 19. This CDR3 region has 19 residues. The germline V gene has CDR1 LGHDT and CDR2 YNNKEL (reference sequence). The chain's CDR3 is CASSQGRPQGLSSGEKLFF. The CDR3 bases are TGTGCCAGCAGCCAAGGAAGGCCACAGGGGCTTTCGTCGGGGGAAAAACTGTTTTTT.

This clonotype was seen repeatedly, ten times or more. The J gene is TRBJ2-7, the V gene TRBV4-1, with unresolved D. The CDR3 totals 12 residues. Per the germline V gene, CDR1 is MGHRA and CDR2 is YSYEKL. V was pared by 6 bases and J by 4 bases, with 10 bases between. The CDR3 loop reads CASSDFEYEQYF. The CDR3 nucleotides are TGCGCCAGCAGTGACTTCGAGTACGAGCAGTACTTC.

This clonotype was counted ten times or more. This chain joins TRBV3-1 and TRBJ2-2, with D perhaps matching TRBD1 or TRBD2 (5 bases each). V lost 7 bases, J lost 6 bases, and 15 bases lay in between. Germline-derived CDR1 and CDR2 are LGHDT and YNNKEL (reference sequence). CDR3 length equals 14 residues. CDR3 region: CASKGTLGAGELFF. CDR3 nucleotides: TGTGCCAGCAAGGGGACCCTGGGGGCCGGGGAGCTGTTTTTT.

This clonotype was counted many times. The J gene is TRBJ1-4, the V gene TRBV20-1, with D perhaps TRBD1 (5 bases). This CDR3 has 15 residues. Germline lookup yields CDR1 DFQATT and CDR2 SNEGSKA (reference sequence). Trimming shortened V by 5 bases and J by 5 bases, and 18 bases separated the two germline ends. The CDR3 DNA is TGCAGTGCTGGAGTCAGGAGGGGCGGGAATGAAAAACTGTTTTTT. Encoded protein: CSAGVRRGGNEKLFF.

Note on this clonotype: A far larger clone is one nucleotide away, so this likely arose from a read error. This chain uses TRBV4-2 with TRBJ2-1; D gene uncertain. The germline V gene encodes CDR1 LGHNA and CDR2 YNFKEQ. This CDR3 is 13 amino acids long. V was pared by 4 bases and J by 0 bases, with 4 bases between. CDR3 in amino acids: CASSPSSYNEQFF. The CDR3 DNA is TGTGCCAGCAGCCCGAGCTCCTACAATGAGCAGTTCTTC.

This clonotype was found many times. This chain joins TRBV5-4 and TRBJ2-7; a possible D gene is TRBD2 (6 bases). The CDR3 has 15 amino acids. In germline, CDR1 is SGHNT, CDR2 YYREEE (reference sequence). Trimming took 4 bases from V and 0 from J, leaving 14 bases between them. As DNA, the CDR3 is TGTGCCAGCAGCCTACCTGGACTACTCTCCTACGAGCAGTACTTC. It yields the protein CASSLPGLLSYEQYF.

This clonotype was observed at least ten times. The chain is built from TRBV29-1 and TRBJ2-7, with TRBD2 as a possible D gene (5 bases). This CDR3 has 15 amino acids. Trimming took 2 bases from V and 6 from J, leaving 20 bases between them. The V gene's germline CDR1 is SQVTM and CDR2 ANQGSEA. The CDR3 bases are TGCAGCGTTGAATTATCGCAGGACTCAATCGGCGAGCAGTACTTC. Its translation: CSVELSQDSIGEQYF.

The table lists this clonotype with many counts. The chain carries TRBV12-3 or TRBV12-4 and TRBJ1-1; a possible D gene is TRBD1 (5 bases). The CDR3 has 12 residues. Trimming pared 5 bases from V and 6 bases from J, leaving 10 bases between. CDR3 in amino acids: CASSPTGPEAFF. The CDR3 nucleotides are TGTGCCAGCAGTCCCACGGGACCTGAAGCTTTCTTT.

This clonotype was detected ten times or more. The V call is TRBV20-1, the J call TRBJ1-6; D perhaps matches TRBD1 (6 bases). The germline CDR1 and CDR2 sequences are DFQATT and SNEGSKA (reference sequence). Trimming pared 0 bases from V and 7 bases from J, leaving 13 bases between. The CDR3 contains 15 residues. The CDR3 nucleotides read TGCAGTGCTAGAGATACGGGGGCTGGCAATTCACCCCTCCACTTT. It yields the protein CSARDTGAGNSPLHF.

This clonotype has ten or more counts. The chain is built from TRBV7-2 and TRBJ1-4; 10 nucleotides align to TRBD1. Per the germline V gene, CDR1 is SGHTA and CDR2 is FQGNSA. The V and J ends lost 5 bases and 8 bases, in that order; junction bases with no gene match: 8. This CDR3 region has 15 residues. The CDR3 reads CASSQGQGEWEKLFF. The DNA for the CDR3 is TGTGCCAGCAGCCAAGGACAGGGGGAATGGGAAAAACTGTTTTTT.

This clonotype was counted ten times or more. The chain recombines TRBV12-3 or TRBV12-4 with TRBJ2-6; TRBD1 agrees at 7 bases. This CDR3 is 16 amino acids long. V was pared by 6 bases and J by 0 bases, with 5 bases of the junction left unmatched. CDR3 region: CASRPNRGSGANVLTF. CDR3 bases: TGTGCCAGCAGACCTAACAGGGGCTCTGGGGCCAACGTCCTGACTTTC.

This clonotype appeared many times. The V call is TRBV7-3, the J call TRBJ1-2, with D hard to call. The CDR3 contains 13 residues. Between the trimmed V and J ends, which lost 5 bases and 7 bases, there was a span of 14 bases. Germline-derived CDR1 and CDR2 are SGHTA and FQGTGA. CDR3 nucleotides: TGTGCCAGCAGCCTCCCAGACTATATTGGCTACACCTTC. Protein sequence: CASSLPDYIGYTF.

This clonotype has at least ten counts. This chain uses TRBV27 with TRBJ2-3; 7 bases are a match to TRBD2. Germline CDR1 reads MNHEY; CDR2 reads SMNVEV (reference sequence). The CDR3 runs 14 residues. Unmatched junction bases numbered 6, after V lost 5 bases and J lost 4 bases. CDR3 nucleotides: TGTGCCAGCAGTGCGCCTGGGGGGGCAGATACGCAGTATTTT. It is translated as CASSAPGGADTQYF.

Details on this clonotype: The CDR3 ends on some other residue instead of the conserved phenylalanine or tryptophan, so this is likely a read error. It is unclear where the CDR3 begins or ends on the DNA, so no DNA is shown, and the CDR3 is as TCRdb lists it. The rearrangement joins TRBV12-3 or TRBV12-4 to TRBJ2-1; the table names TRBD2, a call not compared with the DNA. The CDR3 is 15 amino acids long, termini counted. The CDR3 loop reads CASRPLAGLGNEQLL.

In this sample, this clonotype turned up many times. This rearrangement joins TRBV12-3 or TRBV12-4 to TRBJ2-7; no clear D. The CDR3 contains 11 residues. Trimming left V 9 bases short and J 2 bases short, with 8 bases between. The CDR3, as DNA: TGTGCCAGTGGGCAACCCTACGAGCAGTACTTC. It yields the protein CASGQPYEQYF.

In this sample, this clonotype turned up many times. This chain links TRBV28 with TRBJ2-2, with TRBD1 identical over 12 bases. V lost 4 bases and J lost 5; bases outside the gene matches: 11. CDR3 length: 18 residues. CDR1 is MDHEN, CDR2 SYDVKM, per germline. The CDR3 DNA is TGTGCCAGCAGTTCCCCTTTCCGGGACAGGGGGCAAACCGGGGAGCTGTTTTTT. Translation gives CASSSPFRDRGQTGELFF.

Concerning this clonotype itself: This could be a read error, since a much larger clone is one nucleotide away. The chain employs TRBV11-2 and TRBJ2-1; D remains ambiguous. The V end was cut by 0 bases, the J end by 8 bases, with 5 bases between. This CDR3 is 12 amino acids long. From germline, CDR1 is SGHAT and CDR2 FQNNGV. CDR3 residues: CASSLDTDEQFF. The CDR3 DNA reads TGTGCCAGCAGCTTAGACACGGATGAGCAGTTCTTC.

This clonotype has at least ten counts. The chain carries TRBV18 and TRBJ1-4; D uncertain. This CDR3 comprises 17 residues. Germline loops: CDR1 KGHSH, CDR2 LQKENI. Trimming shortened V by 3 bases and J by 0 bases, and 14 bases separated the two germline ends. This CDR3 is CASSPVSVTATNEKLFF. CDR3 nucleotides: TGTGCCAGCTCACCGGTCTCAGTTACCGCAACTAATGAAAAACTGTTTTTT.

This clonotype was counted many times. V and J are TRBV3-1 and TRBJ2-5; D is unresolved. The ends were cut back, 6 bases at V and 0 bases at J, with 8 bases in the middle. The CDR3 consists of 13 residues. Germline lookup yields CDR1 LGHDT and CDR2 YNNKEL (reference sequence). CDR3 loop: CASSTGYQETQYF. CDR3 DNA sequence: TGTGCCAGCAGTACGGGCTACCAAGAGACCCAGTACTTC.